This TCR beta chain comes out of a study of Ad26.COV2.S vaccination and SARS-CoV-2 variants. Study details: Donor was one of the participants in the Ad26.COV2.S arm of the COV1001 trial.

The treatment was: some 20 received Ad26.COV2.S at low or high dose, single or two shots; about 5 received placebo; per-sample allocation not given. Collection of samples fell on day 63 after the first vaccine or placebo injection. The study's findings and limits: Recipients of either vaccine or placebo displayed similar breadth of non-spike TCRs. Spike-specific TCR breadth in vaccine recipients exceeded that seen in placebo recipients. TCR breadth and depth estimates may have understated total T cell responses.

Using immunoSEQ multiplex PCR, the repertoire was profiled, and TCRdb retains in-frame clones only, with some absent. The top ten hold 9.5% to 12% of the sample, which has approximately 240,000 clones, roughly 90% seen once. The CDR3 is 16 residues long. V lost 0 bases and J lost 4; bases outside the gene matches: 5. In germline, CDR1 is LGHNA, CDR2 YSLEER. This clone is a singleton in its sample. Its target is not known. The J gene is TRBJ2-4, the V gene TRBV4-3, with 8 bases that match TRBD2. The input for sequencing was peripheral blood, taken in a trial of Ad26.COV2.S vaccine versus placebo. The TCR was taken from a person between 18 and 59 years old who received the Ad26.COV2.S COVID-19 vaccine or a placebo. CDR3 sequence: CASSQDDSGTKNIQYF. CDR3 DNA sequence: TGCGCCAGCAGCCAAGATGATAGCGGGACTAAAAACATTCAGTACTTC.